Listed here is a single T cell receptor (beta chain). The sample originates from a study of blood T cell repertoires in COVID-19. Using immunoSEQ multiplex PCR, the repertoire was profiled, and TCRdb retains in-frame clones only, with some absent. Here the sample spans 75,000 to 100,000 clones, 80% to 90% being singletons. Germline assignment: CDR1 SEHNR and CDR2 FQNEAQ (reference sequence). The CDR3 has 14 amino acids. The V end was cut by 5 bases, the J end by 6 bases, with 16 bases between. This TCR came from a woman older than 75 with acute or convalescent COVID-19. The gene calls are TRBV7-9 and TRBJ1-2; possible D gene TRBD1, 6 bases. The sequenced sample was peripheral blood. The CDR3 sequence: CASSQGSKGDGYTF. The CDR3 DNA reads as TGTGCCAGCAGCCAGGGGTCCAAGGGGGATGGCTACACCTTC.